Listed below are T cell receptor beta chains from one sample, sequenced in a study of T cells in severe cutaneous drug reactions. One entry per CDR3 protein, without DNA, is what TCRdb gives after re-calling the multiplex PCR reads. The ten most abundant clones cover about 15% of a sample with approximately 1,600 distinct CDR3 sequences. The sample taken for sequencing was PBMCs. These receptors all stem from a human donor with Stevens-Johnson syndrome, a severe cutaneous drug reaction. Both conserved end residues are part of each CDR3. Each record gives: V gene, clone size, J gene, CDR3 protein. The listing skips clone size in some rows; elsewhere it reads once, few, many or a size class.

>TRBV4-3|medium-sized|TRBJ2-1
CASSYRVYNEQFF
>TRBV28|large|TRBJ1-5
CASRTPDFYSNQPQHF
>TRBV2|medium-sized|TRBJ2-3
CASSSRPRGTDTQYF
>TRBV20-1|-|TRBJ2-5
CSARGGTSGSGETQYF
>TRBV14|-|TRBJ2-3
CASSLFSGTGVFTDTQYF
>TRBV20-1|-|TRBJ1-5
CSASPSDYSNQPQHF
>TRBV27|large|TRBJ1-1
CASSLSGTSNTEAFF
>TRBV7-9|medium-sized|TRBJ1-5
CASSGQGVAQPQHF
>TRBV28|large|TRBJ2-3
CASSRGLFGEDTQYF
>TRBV10-2|-|TRBJ2-7
CASRLTGESYEQYF
>TRBV25-1|medium-sized|TRBJ1-6
CASCLGELKNSPLHF
>TRBV12-3/TRBV12-4|medium-sized|TRBJ1-1
CASTLRDRDVTEAFF
>TRBV2|-|TRBJ2-1
CASSPRDNEQFF
>TRBV18|medium-sized|TRBJ1-2
CASSPGTDLYGYTF
>TRBV12-3/TRBV12-4|medium-sized|TRBJ1-1
CASQFESVLGAEAFF
>TRBV5-1|-|TRBJ1-4
CASSLGTGVSNEKLFF
>TRBV28|large|TRBJ2-2
CASSTIDRMTAGELFF
>TRBV12-3/TRBV12-4|medium-sized|TRBJ2-7
CASSFDRISYEQYF
>TRBV28|medium-sized|TRBJ2-3
CASSLGQGVYTDTQYF
>TRBV7-3|large|TRBJ2-1
CASSEASRYNEQFF
>TRBV20-1|-|TRBJ2-1
CSARVTSADQNEQFF
>TRBV7-8|medium-sized|TRBJ1-3
CASSYGQISSGNTIYF
>TRBV5-1|medium-sized|TRBJ2-3
CASSLNPQGPVSSTDTQYF
>TRBV7-8|medium-sized|TRBJ2-7
CASSFGTGDYEQYF
>TRBV7-2|medium-sized|TRBJ2-1
CASSLTAVGRTGGGEQFF
>TRBV7-6|-|TRBJ2-2
CASSEKNSGTGNTGELFF